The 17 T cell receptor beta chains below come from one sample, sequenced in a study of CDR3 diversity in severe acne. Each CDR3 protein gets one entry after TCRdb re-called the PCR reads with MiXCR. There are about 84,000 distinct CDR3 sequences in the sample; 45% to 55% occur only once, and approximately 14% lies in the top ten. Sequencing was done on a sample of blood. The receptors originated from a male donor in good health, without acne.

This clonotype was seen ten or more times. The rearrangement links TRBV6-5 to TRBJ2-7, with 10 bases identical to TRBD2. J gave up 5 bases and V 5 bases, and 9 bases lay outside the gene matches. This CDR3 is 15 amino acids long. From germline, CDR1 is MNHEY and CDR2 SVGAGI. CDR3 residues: CASSRDLAGENEQYF. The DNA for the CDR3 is TGTGCCAGCAGTAGGGACCTAGCGGGAGAAAACGAGCAGTACTTC.

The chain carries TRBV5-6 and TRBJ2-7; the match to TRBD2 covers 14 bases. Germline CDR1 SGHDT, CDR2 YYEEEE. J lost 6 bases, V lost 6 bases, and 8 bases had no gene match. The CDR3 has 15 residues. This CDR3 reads CASTRGTSGRGEQYF. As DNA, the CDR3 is TGTGCCAGCACCCGGGGGACTAGCGGGAGAGGCGAGCAGTACTTC. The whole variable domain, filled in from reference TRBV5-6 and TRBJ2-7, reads DAGVTQSPTHLIKTRGQQVTLRCSPKSGHDTVSWYQQALGQGPQFIFQYYEEEERQRGNFPDRFSGHQFPNYSSELNVNALLLGDSALYLCASTRGTSGRGEQYFGPGTRLTVT.

In DNA form, the CDR3 reads TGTGCCAGCATGACAGGGCAAAGCACAGATACGCAGTATTTT. Translating gives CASMTGQSTDTQYF. The chain is built from TRBV2 and TRBJ2-3, with 7 bases that match TRBD1. The germline gives CDR1 SNHLY, CDR2 FYNNEI. The CDR3 length is 14 residues. The V segment lost 7 bases and the J segment 0 bases; nucleotides outside the gene matches: 4.

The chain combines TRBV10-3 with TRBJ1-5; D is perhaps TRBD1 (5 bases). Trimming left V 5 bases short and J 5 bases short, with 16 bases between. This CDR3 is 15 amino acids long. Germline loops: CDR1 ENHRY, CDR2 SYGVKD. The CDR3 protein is CAISKDRAPYQPQHF. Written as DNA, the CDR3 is TGTGCCATCAGTAAAGACAGAGCCCCATATCAGCCCCAGCATTTT.

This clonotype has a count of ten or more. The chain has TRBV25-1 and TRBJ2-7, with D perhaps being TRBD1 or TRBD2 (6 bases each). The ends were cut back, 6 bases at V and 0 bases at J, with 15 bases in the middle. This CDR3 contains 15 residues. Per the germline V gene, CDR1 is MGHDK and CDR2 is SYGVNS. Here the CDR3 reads CASRPTGRLSYEQYF. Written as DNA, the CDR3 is TGTGCCAGCAGACCAACAGGGAGGCTCTCCTACGAGCAGTACTTC.

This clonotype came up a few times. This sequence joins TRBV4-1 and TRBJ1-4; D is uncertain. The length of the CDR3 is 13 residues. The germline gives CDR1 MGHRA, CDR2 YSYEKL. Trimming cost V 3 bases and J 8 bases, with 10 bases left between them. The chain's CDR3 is CASSQGILEKLFF. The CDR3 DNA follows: TGCGCCAGCAGCCAGGGGATTTTAGAAAAACTGTTTTTT.

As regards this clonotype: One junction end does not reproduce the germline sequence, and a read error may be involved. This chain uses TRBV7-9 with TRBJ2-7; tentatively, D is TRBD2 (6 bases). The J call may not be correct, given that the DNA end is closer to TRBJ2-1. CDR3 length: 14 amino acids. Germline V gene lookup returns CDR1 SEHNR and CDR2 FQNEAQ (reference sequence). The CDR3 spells CASRASADRSEQFF. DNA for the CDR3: TGCGCCAGCAGGGCTAGCGCCGATCGGAGTGAGCAGTTCTTC.

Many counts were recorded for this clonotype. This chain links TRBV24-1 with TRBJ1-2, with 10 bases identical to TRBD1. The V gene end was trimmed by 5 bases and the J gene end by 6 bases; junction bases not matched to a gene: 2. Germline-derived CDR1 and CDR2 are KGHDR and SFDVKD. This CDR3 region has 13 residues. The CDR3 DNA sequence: TGTGCCACCAGTGGACAGGGGGCACATGGCTACACCTTC. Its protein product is CATSGQGAHGYTF.

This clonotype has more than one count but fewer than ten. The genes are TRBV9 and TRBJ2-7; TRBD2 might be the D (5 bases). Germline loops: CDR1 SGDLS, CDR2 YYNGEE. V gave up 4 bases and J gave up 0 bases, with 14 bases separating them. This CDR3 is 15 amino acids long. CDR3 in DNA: TGTGCCAGCAGCCCACTCCCGGACTTCTCCTACGAGCAGTACTTC. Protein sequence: CASSPLPDFSYEQYF.

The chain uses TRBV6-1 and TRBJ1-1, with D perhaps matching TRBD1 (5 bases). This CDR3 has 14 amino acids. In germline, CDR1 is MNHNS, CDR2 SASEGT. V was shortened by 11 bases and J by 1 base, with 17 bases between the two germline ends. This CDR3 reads CADSEGTANTEAFF. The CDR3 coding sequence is TGTGCCGACAGTGAGGGGACGGCGAACACTGAAGCTTTCTTT.

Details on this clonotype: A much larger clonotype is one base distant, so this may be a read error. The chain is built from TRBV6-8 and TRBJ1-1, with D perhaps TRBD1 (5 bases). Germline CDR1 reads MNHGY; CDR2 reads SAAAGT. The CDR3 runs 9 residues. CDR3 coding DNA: TGTGCCAGCAGTATACAGGCTCTCTTT. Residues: CASSIQALF.

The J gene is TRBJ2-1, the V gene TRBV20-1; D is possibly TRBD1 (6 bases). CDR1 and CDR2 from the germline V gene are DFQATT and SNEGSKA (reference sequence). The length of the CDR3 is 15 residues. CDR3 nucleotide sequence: TGCAGATTACCTGGGGGCGATAGCTCCTACAATGAGCAGTTCTTC. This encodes CRLPGGDSSYNEQFF.

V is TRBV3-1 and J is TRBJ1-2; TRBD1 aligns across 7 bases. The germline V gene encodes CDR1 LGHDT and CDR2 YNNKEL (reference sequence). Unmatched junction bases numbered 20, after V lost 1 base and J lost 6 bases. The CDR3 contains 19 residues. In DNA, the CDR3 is TGTGCCAGCAGCCAAGGAAGGACAGGATACCAAGGGTTGAGCCATGGCTACACCTTC. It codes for CASSQGRTGYQGLSHGYTF.

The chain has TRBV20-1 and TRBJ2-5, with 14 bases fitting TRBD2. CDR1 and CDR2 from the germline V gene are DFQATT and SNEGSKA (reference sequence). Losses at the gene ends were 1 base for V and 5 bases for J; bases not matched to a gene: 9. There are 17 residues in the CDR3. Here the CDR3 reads CSARAGTSGREGETQYF. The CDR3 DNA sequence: TGCAGTGCTAGAGCCGGGACTAGCGGGAGAGAAGGGGAGACCCAGTACTTC.

CDR3 loop: CASSLGTGRYEQYF. CDR3 nucleotides: TGTGCCAGCAGCTTAGGGACAGGCCGATACGAGCAGTACTTC. This chain connects TRBV7-9 to TRBJ2-7; TRBD1 agrees at 7 bases. The CDR3 is made up of 14 amino acids. Unmatched junction bases numbered 4, after V lost 1 base and J lost 4 bases. Germline CDR1 reads SEHNR; CDR2 reads FQNEAQ (reference sequence).

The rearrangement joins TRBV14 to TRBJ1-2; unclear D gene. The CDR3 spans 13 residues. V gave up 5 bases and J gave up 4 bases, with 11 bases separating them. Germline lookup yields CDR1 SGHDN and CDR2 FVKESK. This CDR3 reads CASSVEDRYGYTF. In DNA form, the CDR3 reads TGTGCCAGCAGCGTTGAGGACCGCTATGGCTACACCTTC.

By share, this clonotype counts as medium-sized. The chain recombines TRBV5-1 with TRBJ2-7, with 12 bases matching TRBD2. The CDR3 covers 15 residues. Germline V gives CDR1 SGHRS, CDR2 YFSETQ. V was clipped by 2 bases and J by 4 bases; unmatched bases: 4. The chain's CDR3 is CASSLLLAGGYEQYF. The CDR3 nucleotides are TGCGCCAGCAGCTTACTACTAGCGGGAGGTTACGAGCAGTACTTC.